Only one count was recorded for the clone carrying this T cell receptor (beta chain). Its specificity is not known. The CDR3 does not close with the conserved phenylalanine or tryptophan, likely indicating a read error. This specimen comes from a study of identical twins. Overall study results and limits: Conclusions were based on cross-sectional statistical analysis, without following the same donors. Models came in too low on out-of-frame TCR alpha sharing in monozygotic twins. Surplus twin overlap in beta out-of-frame sequences was less pronounced.

The CDR3 has 14 residues. J lost 10 bases, V lost 5 bases, and 13 bases had no gene match. CDR1 DFQATT and CDR2 SNEGSKA come from the germline V gene (reference sequence). A universal primer site came from template switching; cDNA carried unique molecular identifiers. TCRdb re-called the 5' RACE reads with MiXCR, one entry per CDR3 protein. Counted here are about 700,000 distinct CDR3 sequences, less than 7% occurring once; the ten biggest clones make up roughly 1.8%. The clonotype was recovered from a man between 18 and 35 years old in good health. This rearrangement joins TRBV20-1 to TRBJ2-1; TRBD2 aligns across 8 bases. Material: naive T cells sorted from blood. CDR3 protein: CSALKRELRGEQFS. The CDR3 nucleotides are TGCAGTGCTCTAAAGCGGGAGCTACGGGGGGAGCAGTTCTCC.